This TCR beta chain derives from a study of T cells in Graves' hyperthyroidism and ophthalmopathy. Study results and limitations: Most thyroid-expanded clonotypes above 0.001 were also found in blood.

Comments on this clonotype: The antigen remains unidentified. The junction and the germline gene differ at one end; a read error may be behind it.

Amplified regions were TCR beta CDR3 sequences from RNA transcripts. In the first-round RT-PCR of the TCR CDR3, the HTBI primer set was used. TCRdb reprocessed the multiplex PCR reads via MiXCR and lists one record per CDR3 protein. Among about 360,000 distinct CDR3 sequences listed, about 19% were seen once. This CDR3 contains 14 residues. The sample comprised blood. The rearrangement links TRBV12-3 or TRBV12-4 to TRBJ2-2; D possibly corresponds to TRBD2 (5 bases). This TCR was recovered from a woman aged 18-29 years with Graves' hyperthyroidism. The CDR3 loop is CASSFSANTGELWF. In DNA, the CDR3 is TGTGCCAGCAGTTTTTCGGCGAACACCGGGGAGCTGTGGTTT.